The 11 T cell receptor beta chains presented below share a single source sample, sequenced in a study of CD8 T cells in ankylosing spondylitis. TCRdb re-called the 5' RACE reads through MiXCR, storing one row per CDR3 protein. The table records about 120,000 distinct CDR3 sequences, roughly 15% of them present only once. The material sequenced was blood, either unsorted or a sorted T cell fraction (not recorded which). All receptors come from a female donor with ankylosing spondylitis or in good health (not recorded which).

At least ten counts were recorded for this clonotype. The rearrangement joins TRBV3-1 to TRBJ2-3; 9 bases line up with TRBD2. After removal of 1 base from V and 2 bases from J, the junction contained 16 bases not matched to a gene. CDR1 is LGHDT, CDR2 YNNKEL, per germline (reference sequence). CDR3 length equals 20 residues. Here the CDR3 reads CASSQVVRGGLDSFTDTQYF. In DNA, the CDR3 is TGTGCCAGCAGCCAAGTTGTGCGGGGGGGACTCGATTCTTTCACAGATACGCAGTATTTT.

This clonotype was recorded once. This clone may be a read error of a much larger clone one base away. The V call is TRBV4-1, the J call TRBJ1-2; TRBD1 might be the D (6 bases). V dropped 2 bases and J dropped 7 bases, with 20 bases sitting between them. From germline, CDR1 is MGHRA and CDR2 YSYEKL. This CDR3 is built from 16 residues. The CDR3 nucleotides read TGCGCCAGCAGCCAATACAGGGAGGCGGCAGTCGGTGGCTACACCTTC. This encodes CASSQYREAAVGGYTF.

In its sample, this clonotype was seen many times. The J gene is TRBJ2-3, the V gene TRBV5-6, with 7 bases aligning to TRBD2. V dropped 4 bases and J dropped 0; count of bases not matched to a gene: 17. CDR3 size: 19 residues. Germline CDR1 and CDR2: SGHDT and YYEEEE. CDR3 residues: CASSRLWTGGTTSTDTQYF. The DNA of the CDR3 is TGTGCCAGCAGCCGTCTTTGGACGGGGGGAACTACTAGCACAGATACGCAGTATTTT.

This clonotype occurred many times. The rearrangement joins TRBV6-1 to TRBJ2-2, with D possibly TRBD1 on 6 matching bases. V was clipped by 6 bases and J by 1 base, with 15 bases between them. The germline gives CDR1 MNHNS, CDR2 SASEGT. The CDR3 is 16 residues long. The CDR3 is CASRAPGTQNTGELFF. The CDR3 region has the DNA TGTGCCAGCAGGGCGCCCGGGACACAGAACACCGGGGAGCTGTTTTTT.

At least ten counts were recorded for this clonotype. This chain connects TRBV6-1 to TRBJ1-4, with D tentatively TRBD1 (5 bases). Trimming removed 7 bases from V and 7 bases from J, with 22 bases in between. The CDR3 totals 16 residues. CDR1 and CDR2 (germline): MNHNS, SASEGT. CDR3 residues: CASTRLKGSLGEKLFF. The CDR3 DNA is TGTGCCAGCACCCGCTTAAAGGGGTCTTTAGGTGAAAAACTGTTTTTT.

Remarks on this clonotype: This may stem from a read error, because a much larger clone lies one nucleotide away. V and J are TRBV10-3 and TRBJ2-1; D unresolved. Trimming cost V 7 bases and J 10 bases, with 14 bases left between them. Germline CDR1 and CDR2: ENHRY and SYGVKD. The CDR3 runs 12 residues. Here the CDR3 reads CAIIDSSLEQFF. CDR3 nucleotides: TGTGCCATCATCGATTCCTCCTTGGAGCAGTTCTTC.

V usage is TRBV2 and J usage is TRBJ2-1; 8 bases match TRBD2. The V segment lost 0 bases and the J segment 7 bases; nucleotides outside the gene matches: 5. The CDR3 loop spans 15 amino acids. Germline values: CDR1 SNHLY, CDR2 FYNNEI. The CDR3 nucleotides are TGTGCCAGCAGTGAAGCAAGCGGGAGTGCGAATGAGCAGTTCTTC. Translating it yields CASSEASGSANEQFF. Drawing the rest from reference TRBV2 and TRBJ2-1, the complete variable domain is EPEVTQTPSHQVTQMGQEVILRCVPISNHLYFYWYRQILGQKVEFLVSFYNNEISEKSEIFDDQFSVERPDGSNFTLKIRSTKLEDSAMYFCASSEASGSANEQFFGPGTRLTVL.

This clonotype was seen only a few times. This chain joins TRBV4-1 and TRBJ2-3; possible D gene TRBD2, 7 bases. Germline lookup yields CDR1 MGHRA and CDR2 YSYEKL. The CDR3 runs to 17 residues. With 4 bases removed from V and 0 bases from J, the gap between germline ends came to 17 bases. The CDR3 bases are TGCGCCAGCAGCCTCTCTCGGGGGCGGGAGAGCACAGATACGCAGTATTTT. Its protein is CASSLSRGRESTDTQYF.

The rearrangement links TRBV6-5 to TRBJ2-1; 7 bases agree with TRBD1. The V gene's germline CDR1 is MNHEY and CDR2 SVGAGI. This CDR3 has 16 amino acids. The V gene end was trimmed by 4 bases and the J gene end by 0 bases; junction bases not matched to a gene: 6. CDR3 sequence: CASSSGQKSSYNEQFF. CDR3 bases: TGTGCCAGCAGTTCGGGACAGAAAAGCTCCTACAATGAGCAGTTCTTC.

This clonotype was counted at least ten times. The genes are TRBV25-1 and TRBJ1-5; 11 bases are a match to TRBD1. The CDR3 loop spans 14 amino acids. Per germline, CDR1 MGHDK and CDR2 SYGVNS. The ends lost 6 bases at V and 2 bases at J; junction bases unmatched: 0. DNA for the CDR3: TGTGCCAGCAGGGGACAGGGGGGCAATCAGCCCCAGCATTTT. Its protein product is CASRGQGGNQPQHF.

This clonotype was counted at least ten times. The genes are TRBV9 and TRBJ2-7; tentatively, D is TRBD1 or TRBD2 (5 bases each). Germline V gives CDR1 SGDLS, CDR2 YYNGEE. This CDR3 is built from 14 residues. The V and J ends lost 5 bases and 3 bases respectively, with 15 bases between them. CDR3 amino acids: CASSGTGSGYEQYF. CDR3 bases: TGTGCCAGCAGTGGGACGGGGTCGGGCTACGAGCAGTACTTC. Together with reference TRBV9 and TRBJ2-7, the CDR3 gives the full variable domain: DSGVTQTPKHLITATGQRVTLRCSPRSGDLSVYWYQQSLDQGLQFLIQYYNGEERAKGNILERFSAQQFPDLHSELNLSSLELGDSALYFCASSGTGSGYEQYFGPGTRLTVT.